This record concerns one T cell receptor (beta chain) sequence. The target antigen is unknown. A second PCR of 7 to 11 cycles used a sample-barcoded 5' primer and a J-beta primer mix. TCRdb re-analysed the 5' RACE reads in MiXCR, keeping a single row per CDR3 protein. The repertoire holds 730,000 or so distinct CDR3 sequences, roughly 43% seen once, with 20% in the top ten. These data belong to a study of blood T cells in healthy people across ages. Study-level results: The long-lived group displayed more naive CD4+ cells, plus higher diversity, than the aged donors did. Conclusively comparing naive with antigen-experienced cells was impossible with unsorted PBMCs.

The clonotype was recovered from a woman aged 55-70 years in good health. What was sequenced was blood.

CDR3 protein: CASSRANLYEQYF. In nucleotides, the CDR3 is TGTGCCAGCAGTCGGGCTAACCTCTACGAGCAGTACTTC. The chain couples TRBV28 to TRBJ2-7; no clear D. This CDR3 is built from 13 residues. Germline V lookup: CDR1 MDHEN, CDR2 SYDVKM. The germline V and J ends were trimmed by 5 bases and 3 bases, with 11 bases remaining between them. The variable domain in full, completed from reference TRBV28 and TRBJ2-7, reads DVKVTQSSRYLVKRTGEKVFLECVQDMDHENMFWYRQDPGLGLRLIYFSYDVKMKEKGDIPEGYSVSREKKERFSLILESASTNQTSMYLCASSRANLYEQYFGPGTRLTVT.